This is a list of T cell receptor beta chains from one sample in a study of T cells in Graves' hyperthyroidism and ophthalmopathy. TCRdb re-analysed the multiplex PCR reads in MiXCR, keeping a single row per CDR3 protein. The table includes approximately 400,000 distinct CDR3 sequences, 11% to 15% detected once. Sequencing used blood. These receptors were obtained from a man aged 50-60 years with Graves' ophthalmopathy. CDR3s include the opening cysteine and the closing phenylalanine or tryptophan. Each record gives: clone size, V gene, D gene, J gene, CDR3 protein, CDR3 DNA. D genes are given only for firm matches. Where a row states a size, it is once, few, many or the class of an expanded clone; other rows omit it.

clone_size: many
v_call: TRBV18
d_call: NA
j_call: TRBJ1-1
cdr3_aa: CASSPPGQGAAFF
cdr3_nt: TGTGCCAGCTCACCACCTGGCCAGGGTGCCGCTTTCTTT

clone_size: many
v_call: TRBV24-1
d_call: NA
j_call: TRBJ2-7
cdr3_aa: CATSDATGSYEQYF
cdr3_nt: TGTGCCACCAGTGATGCTACAGGTTCCTACGAGCAGTACTTC

clone_size: NA
v_call: TRBV19
d_call: TRBD2
j_call: TRBJ2-3
cdr3_aa: CATGGGDTQYF
cdr3_nt: TGTGCCACGGGAGGCGGGGATACGCAGTATTTT

clone_size: many
v_call: TRBV28
d_call: NA
j_call: TRBJ1-4
cdr3_aa: CASSLGGGLDEKLFF
cdr3_nt: TGTGCCAGCAGTTTAGGGGGGGGACTCGATGAAAAACTGTTTTTT

clone_size: many
v_call: TRBV5-1
d_call: TRBD2
j_call: TRBJ2-1
cdr3_aa: CASTLAGAYNEQFF
cdr3_nt: TGCGCCAGCACCCTAGCGGGAGCCTACAATGAGCAGTTCTTC

clone_size: many
v_call: TRBV2
d_call: NA
j_call: TRBJ2-1
cdr3_aa: CASVRDLYNEQFF
cdr3_nt: TGTGCCAGCGTTAGGGACTTATACAATGAGCAGTTCTTC

clone_size: NA
v_call: TRBV19
d_call: NA
j_call: TRBJ2-7
cdr3_aa: CASSIRHSASPSYEQYF
cdr3_nt: TGTGCCAGTAGTATAAGGCACAGCGCCAGCCCTTCCTACGAGCAGTACTTC

clone_size: many
v_call: TRBV28
d_call: TRBD2
j_call: TRBJ2-3
cdr3_aa: CASSLAGRGTRSTDTQYF
cdr3_nt: TGTGCCAGCAGTTTAGCGGGGCGGGGGACTAGAAGCACAGATACGCAGTATTTT

clone_size: once
v_call: TRBV19
d_call: NA
j_call: TRBJ2-2
cdr3_aa: CASIKYTGELFF
cdr3_nt: TGTGCCAGTATAAAATACACCGGGGAGCTGTTTTTT

clone_size: many
v_call: TRBV13
d_call: NA
j_call: TRBJ2-5
cdr3_aa: CASSAGTAYQETQYF
cdr3_nt: TGTGCCAGCAGCGCGGGGACAGCCTACCAAGAGACCCAGTACTTC

clone_size: few
v_call: TRBV20-1
d_call: NA
j_call: TRBJ2-3
cdr3_aa: CSARDLGEFSTDTQYF
cdr3_nt: TGCAGTGCTAGAGATCTTGGCGAGTTCAGCACAGATACGCAGTATTTT

clone_size: few
v_call: TRBV6-2/TRBV6-3
d_call: TRBD2
j_call: TRBJ2-7
cdr3_aa: CASSLGTSGSVEQYF
cdr3_nt: TGTGCCAGCAGCCTCGGGACTAGCGGGAGCGTCGAGCAGTACTTC

clone_size: many
v_call: TRBV6-1
d_call: TRBD2
j_call: TRBJ2-3
cdr3_aa: CASNDGGLAAGWSTQYF
cdr3_nt: TGTGCCAGCAACGACGGAGGACTAGCCGCCGGTTGGTCTACGCAGTATTTT

clone_size: few
v_call: TRBV20-1
d_call: NA
j_call: TRBJ2-7
cdr3_aa: CSAPSGSATYEQYF
cdr3_nt: TGCAGTGCCCCTTCGGGGTCGGCGACCTACGAGCAGTACTTC

clone_size: many
v_call: TRBV30
d_call: TRBD2
j_call: TRBJ2-1
cdr3_aa: CAWSLGLNNEQFF
cdr3_nt: TGTGCCTGGAGCCTGGGACTAAACAATGAGCAGTTCTTC

clone_size: many
v_call: TRBV18
d_call: TRBD2
j_call: TRBJ2-1
cdr3_aa: CASSPKVAGGNPYNEQFF
cdr3_nt: TGTGCCAGCTCACCAAAGGTTGCGGGAGGTAACCCCTACAATGAGCAGTTCTTC

clone_size: NA
v_call: TRBV20-1
d_call: TRBD1
j_call: TRBJ1-2
cdr3_aa: CSAPGQGASGYGYTF
cdr3_nt: TGCAGTGCTCCTGGACAGGGGGCTTCCGGCTATGGCTACACCTTC

clone_size: many
v_call: TRBV28
d_call: NA
j_call: TRBJ1-6
cdr3_aa: CASSYGGRSSYNSPLHF
cdr3_nt: TGTGCCAGCAGTTATGGGGGACGGAGCTCCTATAATTCACCCCTCCACTTT

clone_size: many
v_call: TRBV28
d_call: TRBD2
j_call: TRBJ2-7
cdr3_aa: CASSSPGQGLAVAYEQYF
cdr3_nt: TGTGCCAGCAGTTCACCCGGACAGGGACTAGCGGTTGCCTACGAGCAGTACTTC

clone_size: few
v_call: TRBV18
d_call: NA
j_call: TRBJ1-2
cdr3_aa: CASSPGAGLVSYTF
cdr3_nt: TGTGCCAGCTCACCGGGTGCAGGATTAGTAAGCTACACCTTC

clone_size: many
v_call: TRBV7-9
d_call: TRBD1
j_call: TRBJ1-4
cdr3_aa: CASSKQGVREKLFF
cdr3_nt: TGTGCCAGCAGTAAACAGGGGGTGAGAGAAAAACTGTTTTTT

clone_size: NA
v_call: TRBV10-3
d_call: TRBD1
j_call: TRBJ2-5
cdr3_aa: CAISGTGKETQYF
cdr3_nt: TGTGCCATCAGCGGGACAGGGAAAGAGACCCAGTACTTC

clone_size: NA
v_call: TRBV2
d_call: NA
j_call: TRBJ1-4
cdr3_aa: CAGGSNEKLFF
cdr3_nt: TGTGCCGGCGGGAGTAATGAAAAACTGTTTTTT

clone_size: many
v_call: TRBV5-1
d_call: NA
j_call: TRBJ2-3
cdr3_aa: CASSSSTDTQYF
cdr3_nt: TGTGCCAGCAGCTCCAGCACAGATACGCAGTATTTT

clone_size: many
v_call: TRBV7-8
d_call: TRBD2
j_call: TRBJ2-2
cdr3_aa: CASSFLLTSGRAFQDTGELFF
cdr3_nt: TGTGCCAGCAGCTTTCTCTTGACTAGCGGGAGGGCCTTTCAGGACACCGGGGAGCTGTTTTTT

clone_size: NA
v_call: TRBV6-1
d_call: TRBD2
j_call: TRBJ2-1
cdr3_aa: CASSIRGGTSGSYSYNEQFF
cdr3_nt: TGTGCCAGCAGTATTCGCGGAGGGACTAGCGGGAGTTACTCCTACAATGAGCAGTTCTTC

clone_size: many
v_call: TRBV3-1
d_call: NA
j_call: TRBJ1-2
cdr3_aa: CANSQAQGWGYTF
cdr3_nt: TGTGCCAACAGCCAAGCCCAGGGTTGGGGCTACACCTTC

clone_size: NA
v_call: TRBV20-1
d_call: TRBD1
j_call: TRBJ1-1
cdr3_aa: CSAGTGETAFF
cdr3_nt: TGCAGTGCAGGGACAGGAGAGACGGCTTTCTTT

clone_size: NA
v_call: TRBV20-1
d_call: NA
j_call: TRBJ2-7
cdr3_aa: CSDPRGQYF
cdr3_nt: TGCAGTGACCCGAGGGGGCAGTACTTC

clone_size: many
v_call: TRBV18
d_call: NA
j_call: TRBJ2-2
cdr3_aa: CASTAPAAQNTGELFF
cdr3_nt: TGTGCCAGCACAGCACCGGCAGCGCAGAACACCGGGGAGCTGTTTTTT

clone_size: few
v_call: TRBV11-3
d_call: TRBD1
j_call: TRBJ2-1
cdr3_aa: CASSLGQGKGEQLF
cdr3_nt: TGTGCCAGCAGTTTGGGACAGGGTAAAGGAGAGCAGCTCTTC

clone_size: many
v_call: TRBV3-1
d_call: TRBD2
j_call: TRBJ2-1
cdr3_aa: CASSQELAGGPDNEQFF
cdr3_nt: TGTGCCAGCAGCCAAGAACTAGCGGGAGGGCCAGACAATGAGCAGTTCTTC